The rows below give T cell receptor beta chains drawn from one sample of a study of neurological immune-mediated disorders. Each CDR3 protein is one row after TCRdb ran MiXCR on the 5' RACE reads. The sample carries about 46,000 distinct CDR3 sequences, less than 2% recorded once. The sequenced material came from PBMCs. These receptor sequences come from a woman in her thirties or forties with multiple sclerosis. Both conserved end residues are part of each CDR3. The order of the fields is clone size, D gene, V gene, J gene, CDR3 protein. The D gene is left open where the match is weak. Clone sizes are given selectively: once, few, many, or a class where the clone is expanded.

many	-	TRBV7-2	TRBJ2-3	CASSLEAIHTQYF
many	-	TRBV25-1	TRBJ2-3	CASSILPPDTQYF
many	TRBD2	TRBV9	TRBJ2-5	CASSVDPSGGQETQYF
many	TRBD2	TRBV12-3/TRBV12-4	TRBJ2-1	CASSFLVGGDSYNEQFF
many	-	TRBV7-2	TRBJ2-7	CASSLAGVYEQYF
many	-	TRBV10-3	TRBJ1-1	CAISERTPNTEAFF
many	-	TRBV6-2/TRBV6-3	TRBJ2-3	CASNLGGLETDTQYF
many	TRBD2	TRBV5-1	TRBJ2-5	CASSLGAGGPEETQYF
many	-	TRBV11-2	TRBJ1-4	CASSSVTGGEKLFF
many	TRBD1	TRBV20-1	TRBJ2-2	CSARESQAGGTGELFF
many	-	TRBV2	TRBJ2-7	CASSSDRTEYEQYF
-	-	TRBV7-2	TRBJ1-2	CASSLARDGYTF
many	-	TRBV19	TRBJ2-2	CASGYTGELFF
many	-	TRBV7-2	TRBJ1-2	CASSLAGLYGYTF
many	TRBD1	TRBV7-6	TRBJ2-2	CASSLELTGFTGELFF
many	-	TRBV11-2	TRBJ2-6	CASSLDYPGTGANVLTF
many	TRBD2	TRBV5-1	TRBJ2-1	CASSRSSGGSYSNEQFF
many	-	TRBV10-3	TRBJ1-4	CAISESAEKLFF
many	TRBD1	TRBV12-3/TRBV12-4	TRBJ1-5	CASSGGSGNQPQHF
many	TRBD2	TRBV20-1	TRBJ2-5	CSAPGLERGGYETQYF